The clone carrying this T cell receptor beta chain appeared a few times. The data belong to a study of T-cell reconstitution after alpha-beta-depleted transplantation in children. CDR3 length equals 14 residues. With 4 bases clipped from V and 0 bases from J, the junction kept 2 bases outside the gene matches. The germline V gene has CDR1 SQVTM and CDR2 ANQGSEA. Preparation of the TCRbeta library used unique molecular identifiers. MiXCR, run by TCRdb on the PCR reads, gives a single entry per CDR3 protein. The sample yields 450,000 to 600,000 distinct CDR3 sequences, approximately 32% seen once. The sequence came from a human donor who donated a stem cell graft to a child with aplastic anemia. The input for sequencing was PBMCs from the stem cell graft donor, taken from the stem cell graft. This chain joins TRBV29-1 and TRBJ2-3; 9 bases line up with TRBD1. CDR3 protein: CSVGGTGSTDTQYF. The CDR3 region has the DNA TGCAGCGTTGGAGGGACAGGGAGCACAGATACGCAGTATTTT.